This TCR beta chain came from a study of cytomegalovirus exposure and HLA in healthy donors. Measured with immunoSEQ multiplex PCR; TCRdb has only the in-frame clones, and not every one. The sample shows fewer than 200,000 clones, about 90% of them seen only once. The V gene's germline CDR1 is LNHDA and CDR2 SQIVND (reference sequence). V lost 4 bases and J lost 4, with 16 bases in between. This CDR3 has 15 amino acids. The gene calls are TRBV19 and TRBJ1-2; TRBD1 is a possible D gene (6 bases). The clonotype was recovered from a woman between 18 and 29 years old in good health and CMV-seropositive. Sample: PBMCs. The CDR3 loop is CASSTHRDMGYGYTF. In DNA form, the CDR3 reads TGTGCCAGTAGTACACACAGGGACATGGGCTATGGCTACACCTTC.